This T cell receptor beta chain was sequenced in a study of T-cell memory formation after mild COVID-19. There are 15 residues in the CDR3. CDR1 is SEHNR, CDR2 FQNEAQ, per germline (reference sequence). V shed 0 bases and J shed 5 bases, with 13 bases lying between them. In this sample, this clonotype turned up many times. Its specificity is unknown. One entry per CDR3 protein results from TCRdb running MiXCR on the 5' RACE reads. Of about 100,000 distinct CDR3 sequences in the sample, 11% were seen once. Overall study results and limits: Researchers could not confirm that second-wave clones peaking on day 37 targeted SARS-CoV-2. Clones that contracted from day 15 to 85 were balanced CD4/CD8, while later expanders leaned CD4+.

The genes are TRBV7-9 and TRBJ2-5; D is undetermined. This TCR was recovered from a young man who had mild COVID-19 (a few samples of this study predate the infection). Cell type and time point are not known. Sample: PBMCs or a T cell subset sorted from them (not recorded which). CDR3 sequence reads: CASSLAEGTRETQYF. The CDR3 region has the DNA TGTGCCAGCAGCTTAGCGGAAGGAACGCGGGAGACCCAGTACTTC.